This T cell receptor beta chain is drawn from a study of response to subunit inactivated influenza vaccine. MiXCR was run by TCRdb on the RT-PCR reads, yielding one entry per CDR3 protein. The profile covers 500,000 to 550,000 distinct CDR3 sequences, with about 8% appearing a single time and roughly 13% taken by the ten largest. Notes on the study in general: The authors offered the suggestion that each seasonal influenza vaccination recruits few new T cells.

About this clonotype: Its antigen is as yet unknown.

CDR1 GTSNPN and CDR2 SVGIG come from the germline V gene (reference sequence). The V and J ends lost 8 bases and 8 bases respectively, with 18 bases between them. The CDR3 totals 13 residues. The V call is TRBV30, the J call TRBJ1-4, with D possibly matching TRBD1 (5 bases). The receptor was derived from a man between 50 and 75 years old who received an inactivated influenza vaccine. The material was PBMCs from blood, obtained approximately 25 months after vaccination. The chain's CDR3 is CAAPGWGGEKLFF. The CDR3 DNA follows: TGTGCCGCCCCAGGGTGGGGTGGGGAAAAACTGTTTTTT.